What follows are 18 T cell receptor beta chains derived from one specimen sequenced in a study of cytomegalovirus exposure and HLA in healthy donors. Clones were read by immunoSEQ multiplex PCR, and TCRdb kept only the in-frame ones, dropping some. The table lists 100,000 to 150,000 clones, roughly 89% of them singletons. Sequencing used PBMCs. These receptors all stem from a woman aged 18-29 years in good health and CMV-seronegative.

The chain links TRBV6-5 to TRBJ1-5; possible D gene TRBD1, 6 bases. V shed 6 bases and J shed 7 bases, with 16 bases lying between them. The CDR3 extends over 14 amino acids. CDR1 and CDR2 (germline): MNHEY, SVGAGI. The CDR3 loop is CASRQTGWGQPQHF. The DNA for the CDR3 is TGTGCCAGCAGACAGACAGGTTGGGGACAGCCCCAGCATTTT.

In this sample, this clone turned up once. The chain carries TRBV5-1 and TRBJ2-7; 8 positions agree with TRBD2. The CDR3 covers 16 residues. Germline CDR1 and CDR2: SGHRS and YFSETQ. The V gene end was trimmed by 4 bases and the J gene end by 6 bases; junction bases not matched to a gene: 15. CDR3 bases: TGCGCCAGCAGCACCTGGGGTAGCGGGGAAACGGGCGAGCAGTACTTC. Protein: CASSTWGSGETGEQYF. The whole variable domain, filled in from reference TRBV5-1 and TRBJ2-7, reads KAGVTQTPRYLIKTRGQQVTLSCSPISGHRSVSWYQQTPGQGLQFLFEYFSETQRNKGNFPGRFSGRQFSNSRSEMNVSTLELGDSALYLCASSTWGSGETGEQYFGPGTRLTVT.

For the CDR3, the DNA is TGTGCCAGCGGATACGGGACTAGCGAAGAGACCCAGTACTTC. Protein product: CASGYGTSEETQYF. The rearrangement joins TRBV27 to TRBJ2-5, with 10 bases fitting TRBD2. Looked up from germline, CDR1 is MNHEY and CDR2 is SMNVEV (reference sequence). The CDR3 sequence is 14 residues long. The V gene end was trimmed by 8 bases and the J gene end by 3 bases; junction bases not matched to a gene: 6.

The chain combines TRBV7-2 with TRBJ1-2, with a weak D call TRBD1 (5 bases). The CDR3 length is 16 residues. Per germline, CDR1 SGHTA and CDR2 FQGNSA. Trimming pared 0 bases from V and 3 bases from J, leaving 14 bases between. CDR3 region: CASSLALQGWYYGYTF. CDR3 bases: TGTGCCAGCAGCTTAGCGCTTCAGGGATGGTACTATGGCTACACCTTC.

This rearrangement joins TRBV5-8 to TRBJ1-2; D might be TRBD1 (6 bases). This CDR3 contains 16 residues. V lost 6 bases, J lost 2 bases, and 20 bases lay in between. CDR1 and CDR2 (germline): SGHTS, YDEGEE. The CDR3 sequence is CASTSSRGPKNYGYTF. The CDR3 nucleotides are TGTGCCAGCACCTCAAGCAGGGGACCGAAAAACTATGGCTACACCTTC.

The V gene is TRBV28, the J gene TRBJ1-2; D is perhaps TRBD1 (6 bases). This CDR3 is 15 amino acids long. Germline assignment: CDR1 MDHEN and CDR2 SYDVKM. Trimming shortened V by 8 bases and J by 4 bases, and 20 bases separated the two germline ends. CDR3 coding DNA: TGTGCCAGCGGCTCAACTAGGACAGTCCTCTATGGCTACACCTTC. Its translation: CASGSTRTVLYGYTF.

The chain links TRBV5-6 to TRBJ2-5, with D perhaps matching TRBD1 (5 bases). This CDR3 comprises 14 residues. V was trimmed by 0 bases and J by 2 bases, leaving 8 bases between them. Per germline, CDR1 SGHDT and CDR2 YYEEEE. The CDR3 DNA reads as TGTGCCAGCAGCTTGGGTCAGGGACAAGAGACCCAGTACTTC. Protein sequence: CASSLGQGQETQYF.

The chain has TRBV5-1 and TRBJ1-2; the D is unclear. The germline V gene has CDR1 SGHRS and CDR2 YFSETQ. The CDR3 totals 16 residues. Trimming pared 6 bases from V and 9 bases from J, leaving 27 bases between. The CDR3 coding sequence is TGCGCCAGCAAACCCGGAGAAAGCGGACGCCCTTTAAGCTACACCTTC. Translation: CASKPGESGRPLSYTF.

The CDR3 reads CASSPLTTGHYEQYF. CDR3 in DNA: TGTGCCAGCAGCCCCCTCACAACAGGCCACTACGAGCAGTACTTC. The V call is TRBV7-9, the J call TRBJ2-7; possibly TRBD1 for D (5 bases). Trimming removed 5 bases at V and 3 bases at J, with 17 bases between. In germline, CDR1 is SEHNR, CDR2 FQNEAQ (reference sequence). The CDR3 contains 15 residues.

V and J are TRBV5-6 and TRBJ1-2, with D possibly TRBD1 on 5 matching bases. Germline CDR1 and CDR2: SGHDT and YYEEEE. V lost 0 bases and J lost 5, with 17 bases in between. This CDR3 region has 16 residues. The CDR3 coding sequence is TGTGCCAGCAGCTTGGGGACCTCTGGGGCCAGGTATGGCTACACCTTC. Translated, it gives CASSLGTSGARYGYTF. The variable domain in full, completed from reference TRBV5-6 and TRBJ1-2, reads DAGVTQSPTHLIKTRGQQVTLRCSPKSGHDTVSWYQQALGQGPQFIFQYYEEEERQRGNFPDRFSGHQFPNYSSELNVNALLLGDSALYLCASSLGTSGARYGYTFGSGTRLTVV.

CDR3 amino acids: CASRFSGQETQYF. The CDR3 nucleotides read TGTGCCAGCAGATTCTCGGGGCAAGAGACCCAGTACTTC. The rearrangement uses TRBV6-1 and TRBJ2-5; TRBD2 is a possible D gene (5 bases). The germline gives CDR1 MNHNS, CDR2 SASEGT. Between the trimmed V and J ends, which lost 6 bases and 2 bases, there was a span of 10 bases. This CDR3 has 13 residues.

V usage is TRBV7-9 and J usage is TRBJ1-2, with D maybe TRBD1 (6 bases). This CDR3 has 14 amino acids. In germline, CDR1 is SEHNR, CDR2 FQNEAQ (reference sequence). With 5 bases removed from V and 1 base from J, the gap between germline ends came to 11 bases. The CDR3 is CASSQGGGNYGYTF. In nucleotides, the CDR3 is TGTGCCAGCAGCCAAGGGGGGGGTAACTATGGCTACACCTTC.

The chain joins TRBV7-9 to TRBJ1-1; D gene uncertain. Germline V CDR1 and CDR2: SEHNR, FQNEAQ (reference sequence). The CDR3 is made up of 13 amino acids. V shed 2 bases and J shed 4 bases, with 8 bases lying between them. CDR3: CASSLSQVTEAFF. The CDR3 DNA follows: TGTGCCAGCAGCTTATCGCAGGTCACTGAAGCTTTCTTT. The variable domain in full, completed from reference TRBV7-9 and TRBJ1-1, reads DTGVSQNPRHKITKRGQNVTFRCDPISEHNRLYWYRQTLGQGPEFLTYFQNEAQLEKSRLLSDRFSAERPKGSFSTLEIQRTEQGDSAMYLCASSLSQVTEAFFGQGTRLTVV.

The chain couples TRBV5-1 to TRBJ1-3; D unclear. Germline lookup yields CDR1 SGHRS and CDR2 YFSETQ. The CDR3 contains 15 residues. V was pared by 3 bases and J by 0 bases, with 10 bases between. The CDR3 protein is CASSSTGFSGNTIYF. The CDR3, as DNA: TGCGCCAGCAGCTCTACGGGATTCTCTGGAAACACCATATATTTT.

The chain joins TRBV5-1 to TRBJ1-1; D ambiguous. V was cut by 0 bases and J by 4 bases, with 13 bases left in between. The CDR3 length is 15 residues. Germline CDR1 is SGHRS and CDR2 is YFSETQ. The DNA of the CDR3 is TGCGCCAGCAGCTTGGGACTGACGCGGGGCACTGAAGCTTTCTTT. Translation gives CASSLGLTRGTEAFF.

The V call is TRBV12-2, the J call TRBJ1-3. TRBV12-2 corresponds to a pseudogene. The CDR3 covers 17 residues. The CDR3, as DNA: TGTGCAAGTCGCTTAGCCCCGAGGGAGCTCTCTGGAAACACCATATATTTT. Translating it yields CASRLAPRELSGNTIYF.

Concerning this clone itself: Other DNA sequences in this specimen translate into the identical CDR3. In nucleotides, the CDR3 is TGTGCCAGCAGCCTTCGACAGGGGGCAACTAATGAAAAACTGTTTTTT. This codes for CASSLRQGATNEKLFF. The chain links TRBV13 to TRBJ1-4; 9 nucleotides agree with TRBD1. This CDR3 spans 16 amino acids. Trimming removed 5 bases from V and 0 bases from J; junction bases left unmatched: 4. CDR1 PRHDT and CDR2 FYEKMQ come from the germline V gene (reference sequence).

This clone showed up just once. The rearrangement links TRBV9 to TRBJ2-1, with D possibly being TRBD2 (6 bases). This CDR3 contains 16 residues. Trimming pared 0 bases from V and 0 bases from J, leaving 10 bases between. Germline CDR1 SGDLS, CDR2 YYNGEE. The CDR3 sequence: CASSVDRESSYNEQFF. CDR3 in DNA: TGTGCCAGCAGCGTAGACCGGGAGTCCTCCTACAATGAGCAGTTCTTC.